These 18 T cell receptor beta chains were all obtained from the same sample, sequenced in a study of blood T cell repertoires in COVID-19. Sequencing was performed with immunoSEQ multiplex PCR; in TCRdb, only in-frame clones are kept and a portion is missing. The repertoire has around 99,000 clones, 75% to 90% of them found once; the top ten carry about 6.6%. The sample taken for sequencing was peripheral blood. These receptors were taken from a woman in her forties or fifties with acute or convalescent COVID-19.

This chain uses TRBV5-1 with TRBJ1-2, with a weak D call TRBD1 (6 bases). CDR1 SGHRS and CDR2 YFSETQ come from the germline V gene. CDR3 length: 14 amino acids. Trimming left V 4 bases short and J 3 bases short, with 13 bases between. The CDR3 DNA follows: TGCGCCAGCAGCCCGGGACATTTAGACTATGGCTACACCTTC. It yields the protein CASSPGHLDYGYTF. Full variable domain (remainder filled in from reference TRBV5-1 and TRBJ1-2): KAGVTQTPRYLIKTRGQQVTLSCSPISGHRSVSWYQQTPGQGLQFLFEYFSETQRNKGNFPGRFSGRQFSNSRSEMNVSTLELGDSALYLCASSPGHLDYGYTFGSGTRLTVV.

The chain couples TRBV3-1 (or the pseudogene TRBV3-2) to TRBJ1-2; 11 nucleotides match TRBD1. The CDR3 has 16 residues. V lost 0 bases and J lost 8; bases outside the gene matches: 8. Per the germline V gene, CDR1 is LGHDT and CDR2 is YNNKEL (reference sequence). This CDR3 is CASSQDGQGAGRGYTF. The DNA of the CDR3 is TGTGCCAGCAGCCAAGACGGACAGGGGGCGGGTAGGGGCTACACCTTC.

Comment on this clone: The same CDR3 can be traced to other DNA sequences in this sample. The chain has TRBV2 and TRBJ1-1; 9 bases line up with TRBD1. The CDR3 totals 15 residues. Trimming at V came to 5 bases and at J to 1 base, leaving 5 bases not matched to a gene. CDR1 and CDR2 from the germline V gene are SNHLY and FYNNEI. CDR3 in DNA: TGTGCCAGCAGTCCTTGGGGACAGGGGAACACTGAAGCTTTCTTT. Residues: CASSPWGQGNTEAFF.

The CDR3 DNA reads TGTGCCAGCAGCTTATCCGGGACAGGGGGGAGTGGCTACACCTTC. It encodes CASSLSGTGGSGYTF. The chain couples TRBV5-6 to TRBJ1-2; 11 bases agree with TRBD1. Germline CDR1 and CDR2: SGHDT and YYEEEE. The CDR3 is 15 residues long. V shed 2 bases, J shed 7 bases, and the junction held 7 bases outside the gene matches.

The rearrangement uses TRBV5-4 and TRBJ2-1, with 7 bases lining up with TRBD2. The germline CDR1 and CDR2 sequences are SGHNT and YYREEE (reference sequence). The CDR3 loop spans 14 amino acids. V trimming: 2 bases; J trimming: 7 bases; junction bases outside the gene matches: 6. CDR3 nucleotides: TGTGCCAGCAGCTTAAGCGGGGCAGGTAATGAGCAGTTCTTC. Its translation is CASSLSGAGNEQFF.

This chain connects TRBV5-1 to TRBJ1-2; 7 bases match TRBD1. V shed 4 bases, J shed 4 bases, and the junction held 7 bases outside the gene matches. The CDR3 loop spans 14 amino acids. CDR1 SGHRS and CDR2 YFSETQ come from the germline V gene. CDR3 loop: CASSPGTASYGYTF. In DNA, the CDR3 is TGCGCCAGCAGCCCCGGGACAGCCAGCTATGGCTACACCTTC.

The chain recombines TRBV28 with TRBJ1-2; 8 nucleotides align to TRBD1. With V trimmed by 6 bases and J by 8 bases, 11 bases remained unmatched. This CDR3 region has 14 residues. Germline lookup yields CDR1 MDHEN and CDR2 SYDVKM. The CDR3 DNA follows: TGTGCCAGCAGCTCCTCCGGGACAGGTGGGGGCTACACCTTC. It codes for CASSSSGTGGGYTF.

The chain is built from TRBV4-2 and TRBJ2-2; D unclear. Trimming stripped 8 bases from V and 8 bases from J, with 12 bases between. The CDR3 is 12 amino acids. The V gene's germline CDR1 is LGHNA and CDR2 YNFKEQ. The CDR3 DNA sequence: TGTGCCAGCCAGACTGAATCTGGGGAGCTGTTTTTT. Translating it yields CASQTESGELFF.

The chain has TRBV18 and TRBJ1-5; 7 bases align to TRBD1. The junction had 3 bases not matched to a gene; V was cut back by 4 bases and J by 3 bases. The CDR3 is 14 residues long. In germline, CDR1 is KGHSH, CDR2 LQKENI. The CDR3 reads CASSLGQNNQPQHF. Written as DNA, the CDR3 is TGTGCCAGCTCACTGGGACAGAACAATCAGCCCCAGCATTTT.

The CDR3 DNA follows: TGCGCCAGCAGCCAAGAAGCGGCCGGGGTGGTGGCCGTCACGGCTTTCTTT. The encoded protein is CASSQEAAGVVAVTAFF. The gene calls are TRBV4-1 and TRBJ1-1, with D uncertain. This CDR3 region has 17 residues. The V gene lost 0 bases and the J gene lost 11 bases, with 25 bases spanning the gap. Germline V gene data show CDR1 as MGHRA and CDR2 as YSYEKL.

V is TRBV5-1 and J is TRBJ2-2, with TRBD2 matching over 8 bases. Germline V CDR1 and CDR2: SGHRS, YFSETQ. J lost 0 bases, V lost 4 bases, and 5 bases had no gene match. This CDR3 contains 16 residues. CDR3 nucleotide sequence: TGCGCCAGCAGCACCCAAGCGGGGGCGAACACCGGGGAGCTGTTTTTT. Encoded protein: CASSTQAGANTGELFF. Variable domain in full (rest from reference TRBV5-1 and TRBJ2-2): KAGVTQTPRYLIKTRGQQVTLSCSPISGHRSVSWYQQTPGQGLQFLFEYFSETQRNKGNFPGRFSGRQFSNSRSEMNVSTLELGDSALYLCASSTQAGANTGELFFGEGSRLTVL.

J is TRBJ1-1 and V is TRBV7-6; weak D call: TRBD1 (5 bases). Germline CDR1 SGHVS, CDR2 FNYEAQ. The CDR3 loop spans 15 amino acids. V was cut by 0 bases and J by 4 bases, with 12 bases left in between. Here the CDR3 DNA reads TGTGCCAGCAGCTTAGCAGGGGTAAGGGTCACTGAAGCTTTCTTT. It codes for CASSLAGVRVTEAFF. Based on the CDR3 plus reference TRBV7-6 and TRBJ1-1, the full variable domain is GAGVSQSPRYKVTKRGQDVALRCDPISGHVSLYWYRQALGQGPEFLTYFNYEAQQDKSGLPNDRFSAERPEGSISTLTIQRTEQRDSAMYRCASSLAGVRVTEAFFGQGTRLTVV.

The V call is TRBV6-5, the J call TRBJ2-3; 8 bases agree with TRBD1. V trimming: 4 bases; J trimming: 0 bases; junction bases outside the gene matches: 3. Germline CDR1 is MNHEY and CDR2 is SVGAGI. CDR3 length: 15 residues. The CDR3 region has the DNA TGTGCCAGCAGTTGGACAGGGCCTAGCACAGATACGCAGTATTTT. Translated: CASSWTGPSTDTQYF.

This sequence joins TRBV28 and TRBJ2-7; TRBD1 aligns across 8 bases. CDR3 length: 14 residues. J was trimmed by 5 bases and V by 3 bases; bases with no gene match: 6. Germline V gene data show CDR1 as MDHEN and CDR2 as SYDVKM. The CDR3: CASSFRQGADEQYF. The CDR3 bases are TGTGCCAGCAGTTTCAGGCAGGGGGCCGACGAGCAGTACTTC.

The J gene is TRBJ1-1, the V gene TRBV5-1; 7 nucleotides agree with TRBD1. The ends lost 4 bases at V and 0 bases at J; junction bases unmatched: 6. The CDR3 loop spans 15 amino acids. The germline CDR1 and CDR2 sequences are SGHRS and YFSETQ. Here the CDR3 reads CASSRMGQLNTEAFF. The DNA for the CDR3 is TGCGCCAGCAGCCGAATGGGACAGTTGAACACTGAAGCTTTCTTT.

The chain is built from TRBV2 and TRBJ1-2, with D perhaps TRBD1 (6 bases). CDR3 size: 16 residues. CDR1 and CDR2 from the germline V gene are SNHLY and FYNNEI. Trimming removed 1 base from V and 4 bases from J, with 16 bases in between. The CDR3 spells CASSEGETGHLYGYTF. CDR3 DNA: TGTGCCAGCAGTGAAGGGGAAACGGGACACCTCTATGGCTACACCTTC.

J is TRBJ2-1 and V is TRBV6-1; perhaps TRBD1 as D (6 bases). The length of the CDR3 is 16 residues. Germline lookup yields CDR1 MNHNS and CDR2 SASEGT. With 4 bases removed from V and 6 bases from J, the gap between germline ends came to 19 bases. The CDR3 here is CASSVGGVPAGNEQFF. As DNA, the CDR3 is TGTGCCAGCAGTGTAGGGGGAGTTCCGGCGGGCAATGAGCAGTTCTTC.

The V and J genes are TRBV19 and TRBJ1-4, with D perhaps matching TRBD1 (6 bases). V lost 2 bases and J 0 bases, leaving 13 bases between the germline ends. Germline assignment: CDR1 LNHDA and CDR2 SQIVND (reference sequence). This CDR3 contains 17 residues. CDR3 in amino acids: CASSIPTGHATNEKLFF. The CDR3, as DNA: TGTGCCAGTAGTATACCGACAGGCCATGCAACTAATGAAAAACTGTTTTTT.